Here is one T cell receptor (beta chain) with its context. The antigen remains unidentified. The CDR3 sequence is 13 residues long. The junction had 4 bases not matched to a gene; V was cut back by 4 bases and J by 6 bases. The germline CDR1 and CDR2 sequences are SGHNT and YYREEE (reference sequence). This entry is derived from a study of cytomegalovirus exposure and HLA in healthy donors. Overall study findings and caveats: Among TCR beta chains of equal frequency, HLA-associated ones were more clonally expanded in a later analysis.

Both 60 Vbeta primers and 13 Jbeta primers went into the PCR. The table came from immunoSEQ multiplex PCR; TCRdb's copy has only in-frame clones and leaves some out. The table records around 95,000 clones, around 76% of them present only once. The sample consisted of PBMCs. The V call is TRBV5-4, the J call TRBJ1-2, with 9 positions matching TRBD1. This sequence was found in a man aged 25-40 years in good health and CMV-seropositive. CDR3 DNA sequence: TGTGCCAGCAGCGGGACAGGGACCGATGGCTACACCTTC. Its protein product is CASSGTGTDGYTF.